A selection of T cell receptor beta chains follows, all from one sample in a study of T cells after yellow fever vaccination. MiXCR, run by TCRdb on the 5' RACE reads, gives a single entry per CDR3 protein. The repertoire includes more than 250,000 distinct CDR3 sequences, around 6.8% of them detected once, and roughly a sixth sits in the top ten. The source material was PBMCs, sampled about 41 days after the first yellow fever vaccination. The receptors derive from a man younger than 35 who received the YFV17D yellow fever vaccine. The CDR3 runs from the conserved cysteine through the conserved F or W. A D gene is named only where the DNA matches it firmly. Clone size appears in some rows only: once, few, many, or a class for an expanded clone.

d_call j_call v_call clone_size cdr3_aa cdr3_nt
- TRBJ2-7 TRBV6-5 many CASSYRTNFKNEQYF TGTGCCAGCAGTTACCGGACGAATTTTAAAAACGAGCAGTACTTC
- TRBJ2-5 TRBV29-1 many CSVESSAQETQYF TGCAGCGTTGAGTCGTCAGCCCAAGAGACCCAGTACTTC
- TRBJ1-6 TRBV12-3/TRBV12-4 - CASSLGLSVSPLHF TGTGCCAGCAGTTTAGGGCTTTCGGTTTCACCCCTCCACTTT
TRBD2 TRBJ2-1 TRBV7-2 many CASSFRVGGSGGSYNEQFF TGTGCCAGCAGCTTTAGGGTGGGGGGTAGCGGGGGCTCCTACAATGAGCAGTTCTTC
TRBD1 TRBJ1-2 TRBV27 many CASSSTGIHYGYTF TGTGCCAGCAGTTCGACAGGGATACACTATGGCTACACCTTC
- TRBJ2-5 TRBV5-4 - CASTSGTPQETQYF TGTGCCAGCACGTCCGGGACACCACAAGAGACCCAGTACTTC
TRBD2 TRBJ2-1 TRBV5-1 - CASSLVGAGVQNEQFF TGCGCCAGCAGCTTGGTAGGCGCGGGGGTACAGAATGAGCAGTTCTTC
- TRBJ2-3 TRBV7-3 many CASSLGRMIRDTQYF TGTGCCAGCAGCTTAGGTAGAATGATTAGAGATACGCAGTATTTT
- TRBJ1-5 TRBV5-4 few CASSLDGHPPRPQHF TGTGCCAGCAGCTTGGATGGACACCCTCCCAGGCCCCAGCATTTT
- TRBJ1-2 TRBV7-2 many CASSLGGSNYGYTF TGTGCCAGCAGCTTGGGCGGATCTAACTATGGCTACACCTTC
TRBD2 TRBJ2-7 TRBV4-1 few CASSQAVAGSYEQYF TGCGCCAGCAGCCAGGCCGTAGCGGGAAGCTACGAGCAGTACTTC
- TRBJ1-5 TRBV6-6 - CASISRLNQPQHF TGTGCCAGCATTTCGCGTCTCAATCAGCCCCAGCATTTT
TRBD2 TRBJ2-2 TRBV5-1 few CASSLLAGEAGELFF TGCGCCAGCAGCTTACTAGCGGGGGAGGCCGGGGAGCTGTTTTTT
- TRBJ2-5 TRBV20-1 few CSARDLGVGETQYF TGCAGTGCTAGAGATTTGGGGGTAGGGGAGACCCAGTACTTC
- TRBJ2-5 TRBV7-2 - CASSFRGIETQYF TGTGCCAGCAGCTTCCGAGGGATCGAGACCCAGTACTTC
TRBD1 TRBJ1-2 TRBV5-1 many CASSLALQGASYGYTF TGCGCCAGCAGCCTGGCTTTACAGGGGGCATCCTATGGCTACACCTTC
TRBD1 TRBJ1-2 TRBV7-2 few CASSLVGTGGNYGYTF TGTGCCAGCAGCTTAGTGGGGACAGGGGGCAACTATGGCTACACCTTC
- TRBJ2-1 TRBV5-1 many CASSLRQPVNEQFF TGCGCCAGCAGCTTGCGACAGCCAGTTAATGAGCAGTTCTTC
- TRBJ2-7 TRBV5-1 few CASSSLGSQGTYEQYF TGCGCCAGCAGCTCCTTGGGCTCCCAGGGGACCTACGAGCAGTACTTC
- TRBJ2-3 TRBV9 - CASSVVGGLTDTQYF TGTGCCAGCAGCGTAGTCGGGGGCCTCACAGATACGCAGTATTTT
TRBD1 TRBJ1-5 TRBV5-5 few CASSLTGVGDQPQHF TGTGCCAGCAGCTTGACAGGGGTAGGGGATCAGCCCCAGCATTTT
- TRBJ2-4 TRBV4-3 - CASSQYRGGKNIQYF TGCGCCAGCAGCCAATACAGGGGAGGCAAAAACATTCAGTACTTC
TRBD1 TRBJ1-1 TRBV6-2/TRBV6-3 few CASSDRGTARTEAFF TGTGCCAGCAGCGACAGGGGCACAGCGCGGACTGAAGCTTTCTTT
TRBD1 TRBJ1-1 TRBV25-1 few CASNSRQGNTEAFF TGTGCCAGCAATTCCCGACAGGGGAACACTGAAGCTTTCTTT
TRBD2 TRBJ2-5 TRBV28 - CASKRLLAGGRQETQYF TGTGCCAGCAAACGGTTACTAGCGGGGGGGAGACAAGAGACCCAGTACTTC
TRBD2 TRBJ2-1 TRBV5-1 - CASSQIPQTSGGENEQFF TGCGCCAGCAGCCAAATCCCTCAGACTAGCGGGGGGGAAAATGAGCAGTTCTTC